This T cell receptor (beta chain) emerged from a study of T cells in Graves' hyperthyroidism and ophthalmopathy. Study details: Peripheral blood was drawn at first diagnosis, prior to all treatment. Study conclusions and caveats: Blood held most thyroid clonotypes expanded above 0.001 frequency. A 13 V-J signature model discriminated ophthalmopathy versus stable hyperthyroidism.

V was shortened by 6 bases and J by 6 bases, with 17 bases between the two germline ends. CDR1 is DFQATT, CDR2 SNEGSKA, per germline (reference sequence). The CDR3 has 13 amino acids. RNA transcripts served as the template for amplifying TCR beta CDR3 regions. First-round RT-PCR targeting the TCR CDR3 was performed with the HTBI primer set. Using its own MiXCR run on the multiplex PCR reads, TCRdb lists one record per CDR3 protein. Of some 550,000 distinct CDR3 sequences listed, approximately 15% are singletons. The sample holds a few counts of this clonotype. The antigen is unknown. Input material: blood. The rearrangement links TRBV20-1 to TRBJ1-1; TRBD1 might be the D (6 bases). This receptor was identified in a woman in her thirties or forties with Graves' ophthalmopathy. CDR3 coding DNA: TGCAGTGCCCTGGGGACGGGGGCGGCTGAAGCTTTCTTT. Protein product: CSALGTGAAEAFF.